These T cell receptor beta chains were read from a single sample in a study of cytomegalovirus exposure and HLA in healthy donors. Method: immunoSEQ multiplex PCR; TCRdb's copy keeps in-frame clones and lacks some. The data show about 130,000 clones, 85% to 95% seen once. Sequenced sample: PBMCs. The origin of the receptors is a man younger than 35 in good health and CMV-seropositive. The CDR3 runs from the conserved cysteine through the conserved F or W. A D gene is named only where the DNA matches it firmly.

>TRBD2|TRBV6-4
CASSDSLAGGKFF
>-|TRBV15
CATSPGGRSNEKLFF
>-|TRBV7-6
CASSPTGNYGYTF
>-|TRBV6-6
CASSYSNSAGSSQYF
>TRBD2|TRBV11-3
CASSLTSGSNEQFF
>TRBD2|TRBV5-1
CASSEGLGGDTQYF
>TRBD1|TRBV2
CASSRQGGYEQYF
>-|TRBV2
CASSEGDISYEQYF
>-|TRBV6-5
CASRSQGNTEAFF
>-|TRBV5-4
CASSVRDWGPGYTF
>-|TRBV27
CASTPEGGPWVYEQYF
>TRBD2|TRBV9
CASSTTSGSETQYF
>TRBD2|TRBV7-9
CASSLSGSYEQFF
>-|TRBV23-1
CASSPRRAYEQFF
>TRBD1|TRBV5-1
CASSLWTGPSYEQYF
>-|TRBV5-1
CASSRPGLGETQYF
>-|TRBV5-1
CASSPNNPNEQFF
>-|TRBV5-1
CASSFSGATNYGYTF
>TRBD1|TRBV6-1
CASSDPGTGVEQYF
>-|TRBV30
CAWASLADYEQYF
>TRBD2|TRBV5-1
CASSLGLAGDTDTQYF
>-|TRBV30
CAWSVNPAGELFF
>-|TRBV9
CASSVVSNGEAFF
>TRBD1|TRBV28
CASSTTGGEWNTEAFF
>TRBD1|TRBV7-6
CASSSTGTGSREQYF
>TRBD2|TRBV9
CASSVRLAGGASTDTQYF
>TRBD2|TRBV13
CASSPSGLAGVDTQYF
>-|TRBV14
CASSQVDSRWEQFF
>-|TRBV5-1
CASSVDSMNTEAFF
>-|TRBV30
CAWIGDTYEQYF
>-|TRBV2
CASKKDSPGGTEAFF
>-|TRBV13
CASSKGLNTGELFF
>-|TRBV2
CASSGGPGETQYF
>-|TRBV29-1
CSVEGATDHQETQYF
>-|TRBV5-1
CASSLAGRTNEKLFF
>-|TRBV27
CASAREGSTGELFF
>-|TRBV7-9
CAGGTGMEFF
>-|TRBV9
CASSVGGTVTDTQYF
>TRBD1|TRBV5-1
CASSSQGGTDTQYF
>TRBD2|TRBV28
CASSAHPGGADEQYF
>-|TRBV11-2
CASSLDQVAGEQYF
>TRBD1|TRBV7-6
CASSSAGTGDPEQFF
>TRBD1|TRBV27
CASGTGAGEQYF
>-|TRBV4-1
CASSQGTRYTF
>TRBD1|TRBV6-6
CASRRTGRETQYF
>TRBD1|TRBV10-3
CAIRKQGEAYEQYF
>-|TRBV6-5
CASSYGHYYEQYF
>TRBD2|TRBV9
CASSVSGVSSYNEQFF
>TRBD2|TRBV27
CASSLLAGGGTGELFF
>TRBD1|TRBV11-3
CASSLGQGLADTQYF
>TRBD2|TRBV4-1
CASSQGSGKGPGDEQFF
>-|TRBV25-1
CASSEEQGVYNYGYTF
>-|TRBV5-1
CASSLDSDSSTDTQYF
>-|TRBV4-1
CASSQGGGRYNQPQHF
>-|TRBV4-1
CASSQDQTAYSNQPQHF
>-|TRBV7-3
CASSSQLGEKLFF
>TRBD1|TRBV4-1
CASSQDEDRAGDTQYF